This passage covers 15 T cell receptor beta chains from one sample sequenced in a study of T cell responses to AZD1222 COVID-19 vaccine. The method was immunoSEQ multiplex PCR; TCRdb's version includes in-frame clones alone and lacks a portion of them. The sample records 110,000 to 150,000 clones, roughly 91% being singletons. Sequencing used peripheral blood, obtained on day 0 of AZD1222 vaccination. These receptors came from an adult in good health.

This chain joins TRBV11-2 and TRBJ1-5, with D perhaps matching TRBD1 (5 bases). CDR1 and CDR2 from the germline V gene are SGHAT and FQNNGV. Trimming took off 4 bases at V and 0 bases at J, with 10 bases between the two ends. This CDR3 comprises 15 residues. The CDR3 protein is CASSYDQGSNQPQHF. Written as DNA, the CDR3 is TGTGCCAGCAGCTACGACCAGGGTAGCAATCAGCCCCAGCATTTT.

V usage is TRBV19 and J usage is TRBJ2-5; D unclear. This CDR3 is built from 12 residues. Per the germline V gene, CDR1 is LNHDA and CDR2 is SQIVND (reference sequence). The V gene lost 3 bases and the J gene lost 5 bases, with 7 bases spanning the gap. DNA of the CDR3: TGTGCCAGTAGTATTAGTGGGGAGACCCAGTACTTC. It encodes CASSISGETQYF.

This rearrangement joins TRBV7-9 to TRBJ2-7; D is unresolved. CDR1 is SEHNR, CDR2 FQNEAQ, per germline (reference sequence). The ends were cut back, 2 bases at V and 5 bases at J, with 7 bases in the middle. This CDR3 region has 12 residues. CDR3 sequence: CASSLTSNEQYF. The CDR3 nucleotides read TGTGCCAGCAGCTTAACGTCCAACGAGCAGTACTTC.

This clone was picked up one time. The gene calls are TRBV5-6 and TRBJ1-6; no firm D call. This CDR3 is 15 amino acids long. CDR1 is SGHDT and CDR2 is YYEEEE in the germline V gene. V was trimmed by 1 base and J by 10 bases, leaving 15 bases between them. The CDR3 DNA sequence: TGTGCCAGCAGCTTGAGCCCCTCTTTCAACTCACCCCTCCACTTT. Amino acid sequence: CASSLSPSFNSPLHF.

J is TRBJ1-1 and V is TRBV5-1; D is ambiguous. The V gene's germline CDR1 is SGHRS and CDR2 YFSETQ. The CDR3 is 21 residues long. Between the trimmed V and J ends, which lost 1 base and 2 bases, there was a span of 30 bases. The chain's CDR3 is CASSLFFRVSRSPELNTEAFF. CDR3 nucleotide sequence: TGCGCCAGCAGCTTGTTTTTTAGGGTGAGCAGGTCCCCGGAACTTAACACTGAAGCTTTCTTT.

This clone has just one count. The chain has TRBV5-1 and TRBJ1-2, with D possibly matching TRBD1 (5 bases). Germline CDR1 and CDR2: SGHRS and YFSETQ. V lost 3 bases, J lost 7 bases, and 13 bases lay in between. This CDR3 comprises 13 residues. CDR3 in DNA: TGCGCCAGCAGCTCGTCGGGACCCGGTGGCTACACCTTC. Translation gives CASSSSGPGGYTF.

This clone was observed a handful of times. CDR3: CASSDRSEAFF. The CDR3 DNA reads TGTGCCAGCAGTGACCGCAGTGAAGCTTTCTTT. V and J are TRBV25-1 and TRBJ1-1; unclear D gene. The CDR3 covers 11 residues. CDR1 and CDR2 from the germline V gene are MGHDK and SYGVNS. V was shortened by 3 bases and J by 7 bases, with 6 bases between the two germline ends.

The J gene is TRBJ2-7, the V gene TRBV29-1; the match to TRBD2 covers 9 bases. The length of the CDR3 is 16 residues. V gave up 5 bases and J gave up 2 bases; unmatched junction bases: 13. Germline CDR1 and CDR2: SQVTM and ANQGSEA. The CDR3 sequence is CSVIGTSSRPTYEQYF. The DNA for the CDR3 is TGCAGCGTTATCGGGACTAGCAGCCGCCCAACCTACGAGCAGTACTTC.

The CDR3: CATSDLSGGSTDTQYF. The CDR3 DNA follows: TGTGCCACCAGTGATTTGTCGGGGGGAAGCACAGATACGCAGTATTTT. V is TRBV24-1 and J is TRBJ2-3, with TRBD2 matching 7 bases. CDR3 length: 16 amino acids. After removal of 0 bases from V and 0 bases from J, the junction contained 2 bases not matched to a gene. Germline-derived CDR1 and CDR2 are KGHDR and SFDVKD.

This chain links TRBV7-2 with TRBJ1-4; no reliable D call. Germline loops: CDR1 SGHTA, CDR2 FQGNSA. V dropped 4 bases and J dropped 8 bases, with 20 bases sitting between them. The length of the CDR3 is 16 residues. The CDR3 nucleotides are TGTGCCAGCAGCTCCCTCTTTGGGCCTCATCGAGAAAAACTGTTTTTT. It codes for CASSSLFGPHREKLFF.

The chain is built from TRBV9 and TRBJ2-7, with D possibly matching TRBD2 (5 bases). Germline loops: CDR1 SGDLS, CDR2 YYNGEE. This CDR3 comprises 14 residues. Trimming stripped 0 bases from V and 1 base from J, with 8 bases between. The DNA of the CDR3 is TGTGCCAGCAGCGTAGAGGACTTTTCCTACGAGCAGTACTTC. It translates to CASSVEDFSYEQYF.

The chain recombines TRBV15 with TRBJ1-6; D is ambiguous. The germline CDR1 and CDR2 sequences are LNHNV and YYDKDF (reference sequence). With 3 bases removed from V and 7 bases from J, the gap between germline ends came to 7 bases. The CDR3 loop spans 13 amino acids. Here the CDR3 DNA reads TGTGCCACCAGCAGGCAGGAAAATTCACCCCTCCACTTT. Encoded protein: CATSRQENSPLHF.

J is TRBJ2-5 and V is TRBV7-6, with D possibly matching TRBD2 (5 bases). CDR3 length equals 13 residues. The germline V and J ends were trimmed by 1 base and 2 bases, with 5 bases remaining between them. Germline V gives CDR1 SGHVS, CDR2 FNYEAQ. The CDR3 loop is CASSLGRQETQYF. CDR3 bases: TGTGCCAGCAGCTTAGGGAGGCAAGAGACCCAGTACTTC.

The chain recombines TRBV9 with TRBJ2-1, with D unresolved. The CDR3 sequence is 13 residues long. V lost 3 bases to trimming and J lost 9 bases, with 13 bases between them. Per the germline V gene, CDR1 is SGDLS and CDR2 is YYNGEE. The CDR3 sequence: CASSGFTVGEQFF. In DNA, the CDR3 is TGTGCCAGCAGCGGGTTTACAGTCGGTGAGCAGTTCTTC.

On this clone: The junction departs from germline at one end; a sequencing error may be responsible. The gene calls are TRBV19 and TRBJ2-5; D may correspond to TRBD1 or TRBD2 (5 bases each). This CDR3 is 17 amino acids long. Per the germline V gene, CDR1 is LNHDA and CDR2 is SQIVND (reference sequence). CDR3: CHPTLTIRGIGQETQYF. CDR3 nucleotide sequence: TGCCATCCAACCCTTACCATCCGGGGCATCGGGCAAGAGACCCAGTACTTC.